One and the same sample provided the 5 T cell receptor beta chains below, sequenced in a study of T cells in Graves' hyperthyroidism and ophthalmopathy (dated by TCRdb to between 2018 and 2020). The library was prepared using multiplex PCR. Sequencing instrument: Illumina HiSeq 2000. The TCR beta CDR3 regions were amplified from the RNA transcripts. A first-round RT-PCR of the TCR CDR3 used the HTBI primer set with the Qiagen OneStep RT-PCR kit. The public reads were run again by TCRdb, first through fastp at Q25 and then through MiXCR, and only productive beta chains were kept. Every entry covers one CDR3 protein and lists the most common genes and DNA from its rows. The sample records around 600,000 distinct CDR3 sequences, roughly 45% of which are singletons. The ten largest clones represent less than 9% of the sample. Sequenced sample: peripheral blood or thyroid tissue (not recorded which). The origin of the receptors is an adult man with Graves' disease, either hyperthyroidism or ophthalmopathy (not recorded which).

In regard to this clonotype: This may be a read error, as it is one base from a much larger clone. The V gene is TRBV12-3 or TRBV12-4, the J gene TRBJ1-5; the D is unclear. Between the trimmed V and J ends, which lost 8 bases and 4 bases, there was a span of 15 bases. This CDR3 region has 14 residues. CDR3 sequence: CASGLVGVNQPQHF. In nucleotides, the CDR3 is TGTGCCAGCGGACTCGTCGGGGTTAATCAGCCCCAGCATTTT.

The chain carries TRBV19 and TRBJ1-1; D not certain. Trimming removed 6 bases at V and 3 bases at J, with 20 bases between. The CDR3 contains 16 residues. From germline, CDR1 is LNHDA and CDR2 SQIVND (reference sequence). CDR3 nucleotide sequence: TGTGCCAGTAGAAAAGTGACGGGTCCATCGGACACTGAAGCTTTCTTT. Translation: CASRKVTGPSDTEAFF.

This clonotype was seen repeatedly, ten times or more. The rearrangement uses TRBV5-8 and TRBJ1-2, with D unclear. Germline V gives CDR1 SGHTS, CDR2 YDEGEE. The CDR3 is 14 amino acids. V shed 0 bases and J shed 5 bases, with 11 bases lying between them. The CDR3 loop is CASSLGRKRYGYTF. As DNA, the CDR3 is TGTGCCAGCAGCTTGGGAAGGAAACGGTATGGCTACACCTTC.

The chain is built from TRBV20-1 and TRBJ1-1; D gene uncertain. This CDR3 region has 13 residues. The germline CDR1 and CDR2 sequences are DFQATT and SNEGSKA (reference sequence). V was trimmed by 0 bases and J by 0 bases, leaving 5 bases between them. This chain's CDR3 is CSARDVLNTEAFF. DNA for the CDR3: TGCAGTGCTAGAGATGTACTGAACACTGAAGCTTTCTTT.

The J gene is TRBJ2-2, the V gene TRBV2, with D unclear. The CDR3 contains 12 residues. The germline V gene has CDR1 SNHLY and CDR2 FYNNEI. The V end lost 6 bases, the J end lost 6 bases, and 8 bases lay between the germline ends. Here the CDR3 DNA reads TGTGCCAGCAGCGATTTCTCCGGGGAGCTGTTTTTT. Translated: CASSDFSGELFF.